This record looks at one T cell receptor beta chain sequence and its context. The PCR had 60 Vbeta and 13 Jbeta primers. Method: immunoSEQ multiplex PCR; TCRdb's copy keeps in-frame clones and lacks some. Among about 150,000 clones listed, over 80% were seen once. This CDR3 contains 14 residues. The germline CDR1 and CDR2 sequences are SGHTA and FQGNSA. The J segment lost 5 bases and the V segment lost 7 bases, leaving 6 bases of the junction unmatched. These data belong to a study of cytomegalovirus exposure and HLA in healthy donors. This receptor was obtained from a male donor in good health and CMV-seronegative. The J gene is TRBJ2-1, the V gene TRBV7-2; 9 nucleotides align to TRBD2. Sequencing used PBMCs. As DNA, the CDR3 is TGTGCCAGCAACCCTAGCGGGGTTAACAATGAGCAGTTCTTC. Its protein product is CASNPSGVNNEQFF. Together with reference TRBV7-2 and TRBJ2-1, the CDR3 gives the full variable domain: GAGVSQSPSNKVTEKGKDVELRCDPISGHTALYWYRQSLGQGLEFLIYFQGNSAPDKSGLPSDRFSAERTGGSVSTLTIQRTQQEDSAVYLCASNPSGVNNEQFFGPGTRLTVL.